The 11 T cell receptor beta chains presented below share a single source sample, sequenced in a study of Ad26.COV2.S vaccination and SARS-CoV-2 variants (dated by TCRdb to the early 2020s). The sample's treatment or condition, from its label and the paper: some 20 received Ad26.COV2.S at low or high dose, single or two shots; several received placebo; per-sample allocation not given. For vaccine and placebo recipients, the sequenced repertoires came from samples collected on day 63 after the first injection. The library was prepared using the immunoSEQ multiplex PCR assay. TCRdb took over this immuneACCESS table, retaining in-frame rearrangements with V and J assigned. Such tables are incomplete; in checked studies, under half of the missing clones stem from an unresolved V gene, and the remainder is unexplained. For this sample there are some 290,000 clones; roughly 84% appear just once. Roughly 1.9% of the sample is held by the ten biggest clonotypes.

The sequencing used peripheral blood, collected in a trial of Ad26.COV2.S vaccine versus placebo. These receptors originate from a person between 18 and 59 years old who received the Ad26.COV2.S COVID-19 vaccine or a placebo.

A few counts support this clone. This chain connects TRBV5-1 to TRBJ1-5; D is undetermined. The V gene lost 0 bases and the J gene lost 6 bases, with 10 bases spanning the gap. The germline V gene encodes CDR1 SGHRS and CDR2 YFSETQ. There are 14 residues in the CDR3. The CDR3 spells CASSLEPEGQPQHF. In DNA, the CDR3 is TGCGCCAGCAGCTTGGAACCGGAAGGTCAGCCCCAGCATTTT.

The chain employs TRBV6-5 and TRBJ2-4, with D possibly matching TRBD1 (5 bases). Trimming took off 4 bases at V and 1 base at J, with 11 bases between the two ends. The CDR3 consists of 15 residues. Germline values: CDR1 MNHEY, CDR2 SVGAGI. The CDR3 loop reads CASSSAGLAKNIQYF. Here the CDR3 DNA reads TGTGCCAGCAGTTCTGCAGGGTTGGCCAAAAACATTCAGTACTTC.

V usage is TRBV5-4 and J usage is TRBJ2-5; TRBD2 aligns across 8 bases. Germline lookup yields CDR1 SGHNT and CDR2 YYREEE (reference sequence). This CDR3 region has 14 residues. V shed 4 bases, J shed 5 bases, and the junction held 7 bases outside the gene matches. CDR3 residues: CASSKGGGPETQYF. The CDR3 DNA reads TGTGCCAGCAGCAAGGGCGGGGGGCCGGAGACCCAGTACTTC.

This rearrangement joins TRBV9 to TRBJ1-6; TRBD1 aligns across 9 bases. CDR3 length: 13 residues. CDR1 and CDR2 from the germline V gene are SGDLS and YYNGEE. The V gene end was trimmed by 4 bases and the J gene end by 11 bases; junction bases not matched to a gene: 4. The CDR3 nucleotides read TGTGCCAGCAGCATGGACAGGGGTCCACCCCTCCACTTT. Its translation: CASSMDRGPPLHF.

The chain joins TRBV7-2 to TRBJ2-5; the match to TRBD1 covers 7 bases. CDR3 length: 15 residues. J gave up 3 bases and V 4 bases, and 8 bases lay outside the gene matches. The germline V gene has CDR1 SGHTA and CDR2 FQGNSA. The CDR3 loop is CASSYGDRVEETQYF. In DNA, the CDR3 is TGTGCCAGCAGCTACGGAGACAGGGTCGAAGAGACCCAGTACTTC.

The V call is TRBV9, the J call TRBJ1-2; TRBD1 aligns across 9 bases. CDR3 length: 16 residues. CDR1 and CDR2 from the germline V gene are SGDLS and YYNGEE. The V gene end was trimmed by 0 bases and the J gene end by 3 bases; junction bases not matched to a gene: 6. The CDR3 region is CASSVAPTGGYYGYTF. CDR3 in DNA: TGTGCCAGCAGCGTAGCTCCCACAGGGGGCTACTATGGCTACACCTTC.

This chain links TRBV7-9 with TRBJ1-1, with D perhaps matching TRBD1 (6 bases). Trimming pared 3 bases from V and 5 bases from J, leaving 10 bases between. The CDR3 is 13 amino acids. The germline gives CDR1 SEHNR, CDR2 FQNEAQ (reference sequence). The DNA of the CDR3 is TGTGCCAGCAGCTTCGAGGGGGTAACTGAAGCTTTCTTT. It encodes CASSFEGVTEAFF.

The chain uses TRBV3-1 (or the pseudogene TRBV3-2) and TRBJ1-2, with D unresolved. Deletions cut 2 bases from V and 2 bases from J, with 15 bases between. CDR3 length: 16 amino acids. CDR1 and CDR2 from the germline V gene are LGHDT and YNNKEL (reference sequence). DNA for the CDR3: TGTGCCAGCAGCCAATGGACTCAGTATTGGAACTATGGCTACACCTTC. Translation gives CASSQWTQYWNYGYTF.

The gene calls are TRBV2 and TRBJ2-7, with D perhaps given as TRBD1 or TRBD2 (5 bases each). This CDR3 comprises 14 residues. Germline V CDR1 and CDR2: SNHLY, FYNNEI. V was shortened by 6 bases and J by 3 bases, with 15 bases between the two germline ends. DNA of the CDR3: TGTGCCAGCAGGGCCGGGACCAGGTACTACGAGCAGTACTTC. It specifies CASRAGTRYYEQYF.

The chain uses TRBV7-9 and TRBJ2-1, with D hard to call. CDR1 and CDR2 (germline): SEHNR, FQNEAQ (reference sequence). The germline V and J ends were trimmed by 3 bases and 2 bases, with 11 bases remaining between them. The CDR3 consists of 15 residues. The DNA for the CDR3 is TGTGCCAGCAGCTTTCAAGGAGTCACCTACAATGAGCAGTTCTTC. Protein sequence: CASSFQGVTYNEQFF.

The rearrangement uses TRBV7-3 and TRBJ2-3, with TRBD1 matching over 9 bases. The V and J ends lost 4 bases and 0 bases, in that order; junction bases with no gene match: 5. The CDR3 runs 16 residues. CDR1 and CDR2 (germline): SGHTA, FQGTGA. The CDR3 nucleotides are TGTGCCAGCAGCTCGTTGACAGGGGGAAGCACAGATACGCAGTATTTT. This gives the protein CASSSLTGGSTDTQYF.